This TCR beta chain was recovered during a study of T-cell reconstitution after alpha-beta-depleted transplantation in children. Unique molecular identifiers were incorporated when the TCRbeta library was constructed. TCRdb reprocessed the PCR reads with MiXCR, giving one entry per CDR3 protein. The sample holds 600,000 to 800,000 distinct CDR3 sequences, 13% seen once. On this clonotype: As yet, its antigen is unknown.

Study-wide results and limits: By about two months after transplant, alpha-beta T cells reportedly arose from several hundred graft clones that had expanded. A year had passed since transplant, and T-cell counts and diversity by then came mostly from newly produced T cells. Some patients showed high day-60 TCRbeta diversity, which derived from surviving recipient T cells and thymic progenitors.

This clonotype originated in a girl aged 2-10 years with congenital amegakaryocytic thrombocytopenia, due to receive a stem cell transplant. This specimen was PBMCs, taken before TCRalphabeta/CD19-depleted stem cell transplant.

The chain's CDR3 is CASSQLSGGSEQYF. CDR3 bases: TGTGCCAGCAGCCAATTATCGGGAGGATCCGAGCAGTACTTC. The chain combines TRBV3-1 with TRBJ2-7; 7 bases fit TRBD2. Trimming removed 2 bases from V and 6 bases from J; junction bases left unmatched: 7. Per germline, CDR1 LGHDT and CDR2 YNNKEL (reference sequence). This CDR3 is 14 amino acids long.